The 14 T cell receptor beta chains below were found in one sample sequenced in a study of control samples from healthy donors and cancer patients. The method was immunoSEQ multiplex PCR; TCRdb's version includes in-frame clones alone and lacks a portion of them. The table includes 100,000 to 150,000 clones, 80% to 95% detected once. Sequencing input: blood. The origin of the receptors is a man between 18 and 29 years old in good health.

V gene TRBV5-1 combines with J gene TRBJ2-2; the match to TRBD1 covers 10 bases. V lost 9 bases and J lost 7; bases outside the gene matches: 6. This CDR3 region has 13 residues. The germline V gene encodes CDR1 SGHRS and CDR2 YFSETQ. The CDR3 loop reads CATGTGDDGELFF. In DNA, the CDR3 is TGCGCCACGGGGACAGGGGATGACGGGGAGCTGTTTTTT.

The chain has TRBV19 and TRBJ2-7; D possibly matches TRBD1 or TRBD2 (5 bases each). With 6 bases removed from V and 0 bases from J, the gap between germline ends came to 15 bases. This CDR3 is built from 15 residues. Germline loops: CDR1 LNHDA, CDR2 SQIVND (reference sequence). Here the CDR3 reads CASSGTGRPSYEQYF. The DNA for the CDR3 is TGTGCCAGTAGCGGGACGGGGCGGCCCTCCTACGAGCAGTACTTC. Full variable domain (remainder filled in from reference TRBV19 and TRBJ2-7): DGGITQSPKYLFRKEGQNVTLSCEQNLNHDAMYWYRQDPGQGLRLIYYSQIVNDFQKGDIAEGYSVSREKKESFPLTVTSAQKNPTAFYLCASSGTGRPSYEQYFGPGTRLTVT.

The CDR3 here is CASSYREFEQYF. CDR3 DNA sequence: TGTGCCAGCAGCTACCGAGAGTTCGAGCAGTACTTC. V is TRBV11-2 and J is TRBJ2-7; D unclear. Per the germline V gene, CDR1 is SGHAT and CDR2 is FQNNGV. The CDR3 totals 12 residues. V was shortened by 4 bases and J by 6 bases, with 10 bases between the two germline ends.

The J gene is TRBJ1-4, the V gene TRBV5-4; D possibly corresponds to TRBD1 (5 bases). Germline V gene lookup returns CDR1 SGHNT and CDR2 YYREEE (reference sequence). The ends were cut back, 5 bases at V and 2 bases at J, with 13 bases in the middle. The CDR3 has 15 amino acids. CDR3 in amino acids: CASRARGTTNEKLFF. The CDR3 region has the DNA TGTGCCAGCAGGGCCCGTGGGACGACTAATGAAAAACTGTTTTTT.

V gene TRBV10-3 combines with J gene TRBJ1-2, with 10 bases identical to TRBD1. The CDR3 runs 14 residues. Trimming took 4 bases from V and 3 from J; bases not matched to a gene: 2. The germline gives CDR1 ENHRY, CDR2 SYGVKD. The CDR3, as DNA: TGTGCCATCAGTGGGACAGGGGGGGACTATGGCTACACCTTC. Translated: CAISGTGGDYGYTF.

The V gene is TRBV27, the J gene TRBJ1-6, with 8 bases matching TRBD1. The CDR3 has 13 amino acids. Germline CDR1 and CDR2: MNHEY and SMNVEV (reference sequence). The CDR3: CSTRRTGNSPLHF. CDR3 coding DNA: TGTTCTACCCGGCGGACAGGGAATTCACCCCTCCACTTT.

This chain connects TRBV18 to TRBJ1-6; TRBD1 agrees at 7 bases. The CDR3 is 15 residues long. CDR1 and CDR2 (germline): KGHSH, LQKENI. Losses at the gene ends were 5 bases for V and 3 bases for J; bases not matched to a gene: 4. CDR3 sequence reads: CASSATGDYNSPLHF. CDR3 coding DNA: TGTGCCAGCTCAGCCACAGGGGACTATAATTCACCCCTCCACTTT.

The chain carries TRBV4-2 and TRBJ2-7; 9 bases match TRBD2. CDR3 size: 16 residues. Unmatched junction bases numbered 3, after V lost 0 bases and J lost 0 bases. Germline assignment: CDR1 LGHNA and CDR2 YNFKEQ. The CDR3 sequence: CASSQDAGGLSYEQYF. DNA of the CDR3: TGTGCCAGCAGCCAAGATGCGGGGGGGCTCTCCTACGAGCAGTACTTC.

This CDR3 reads CASSNRQGASANYGYTF. In DNA, the CDR3 is TGTGCCAGTAGTAACCGACAGGGGGCTTCGGCTAACTATGGCTACACCTTC. This sequence joins TRBV19 and TRBJ1-2, with 10 bases that match TRBD1. The CDR3 extends over 17 amino acids. CDR1 is LNHDA, CDR2 SQIVND, per germline (reference sequence). V shed 4 bases and J 0 bases; nucleotides not matched to a gene: 8.

V usage is TRBV6-5 and J usage is TRBJ2-1; 11 bases line up with TRBD2. The ends lost 6 bases at V and 5 bases at J; junction bases unmatched: 6. Germline V gene data show CDR1 as MNHEY and CDR2 as SVGAGI. The CDR3 runs to 15 residues. The CDR3 coding sequence is TGTGCCAGCAGGAGACTAGCGGGGTGGAACAATGAGCAGTTCTTC. Translation: CASRRLAGWNNEQFF.

This clone was detected only a few times. This chain connects TRBV7-2 to TRBJ2-3; 15 nucleotides align to TRBD2. J was trimmed by 8 bases and V by 6 bases; bases with no gene match: 3. The germline V gene has CDR1 SGHTA and CDR2 FQGNSA. This CDR3 is 14 amino acids long. The CDR3 DNA is TGTGCCAGCAGTCGGACTAGCGGGGGGGCTACGCAGTATTTT. It yields the protein CASSRTSGGATQYF.

The chain combines TRBV6-6 with TRBJ1-2; D is perhaps TRBD1 (5 bases). V lost 0 bases and J 0 bases, leaving 11 bases between the germline ends. The germline CDR1 and CDR2 sequences are MNHNY and SVGAGI (reference sequence). This CDR3 spans 16 amino acids. The CDR3 DNA reads TGTGCCAGCAGTTACTCGATCGGGGGTACTAACTATGGCTACACCTTC. Protein product: CASSYSIGGTNYGYTF.

The genes are TRBV6-5 and TRBJ2-5; 16 bases match TRBD2. From germline, CDR1 is MNHEY and CDR2 SVGAGI. With 9 bases clipped from V and 5 bases from J, the junction kept 3 bases outside the gene matches. The CDR3 is 14 residues long. For the CDR3, the DNA is TGTGCCAGGGGACTAGCGGGGGGGCTGGAGACCCAGTACTTC. Translation gives CARGLAGGLETQYF.

The chain couples TRBV6-5 to TRBJ2-7, with 7 bases that match TRBD1. The germline V gene encodes CDR1 MNHEY and CDR2 SVGAGI. There are 12 residues in the CDR3. V shed 7 bases and J 6 bases; nucleotides not matched to a gene: 6. The CDR3 DNA sequence: TGTGCCAGCACGAACAGGGGTGGCGAGCAGTACTTC. This encodes CASTNRGGEQYF.